The TCR beta chain under discussion was sequenced for a study of blood T cell repertoires in COVID-19. Overall study: The analysed material was cDNA or gDNA that came from T cells, B-cell-depleted T cells, or PBMCs.

Here immunoSEQ multiplex PCR was the method, and the copy in TCRdb shows in-frame clones only, minus some. The table lists 260,000 or so clones, more than 70% of them singletons, with 5% to 6% in the top ten. This CDR3 region has 15 residues. Germline CDR1 and CDR2: SGDLS and YYNGEE. V lost 0 bases, J lost 2 bases, and 9 bases lay in between. The sample was peripheral blood. The TCR comes from a man older than 75 with acute or convalescent COVID-19. V is TRBV9 and J is TRBJ2-1; a possible D gene is TRBD2 (6 bases). The CDR3 DNA is TGTGCCAGCAGCGTAGGATGGGGGGCCTACAATGAGCAGTTCTTC. The encoded protein is CASSVGWGAYNEQFF.